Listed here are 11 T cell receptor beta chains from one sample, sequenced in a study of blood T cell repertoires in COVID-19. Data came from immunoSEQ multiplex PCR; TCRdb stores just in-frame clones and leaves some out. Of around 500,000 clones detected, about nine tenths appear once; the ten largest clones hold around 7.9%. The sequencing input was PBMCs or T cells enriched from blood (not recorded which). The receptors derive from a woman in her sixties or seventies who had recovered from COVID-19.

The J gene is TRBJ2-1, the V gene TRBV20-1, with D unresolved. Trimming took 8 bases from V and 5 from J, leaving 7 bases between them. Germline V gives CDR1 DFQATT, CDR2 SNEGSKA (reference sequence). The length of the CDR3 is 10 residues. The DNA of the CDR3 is TGCAGTCCACAAAACAATGAGCAGTTCTTC. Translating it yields CSPQNNEQFF.

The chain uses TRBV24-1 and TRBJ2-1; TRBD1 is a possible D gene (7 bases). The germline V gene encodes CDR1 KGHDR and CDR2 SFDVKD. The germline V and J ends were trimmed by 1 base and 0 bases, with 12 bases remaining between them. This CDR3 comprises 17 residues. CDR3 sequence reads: CATSDFPQGGSYNEQFF. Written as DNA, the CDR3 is TGTGCCACCAGTGATTTCCCCCAGGGGGGCTCCTACAATGAGCAGTTCTTC.

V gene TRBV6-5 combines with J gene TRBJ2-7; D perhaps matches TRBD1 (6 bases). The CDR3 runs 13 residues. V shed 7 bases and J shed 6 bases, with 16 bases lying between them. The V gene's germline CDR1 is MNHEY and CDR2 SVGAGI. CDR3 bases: TGTGCCAGCACCCCCTCGCTAGGGGGCGAGCAGTACGTC. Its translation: CASTPSLGGEQYV.

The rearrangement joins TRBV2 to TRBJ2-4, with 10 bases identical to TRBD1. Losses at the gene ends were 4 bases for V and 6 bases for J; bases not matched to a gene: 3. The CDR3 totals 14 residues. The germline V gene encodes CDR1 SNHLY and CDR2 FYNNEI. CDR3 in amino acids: CASSVGTGVNIQYF. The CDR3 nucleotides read TGTGCCAGCAGTGTGGGGACAGGGGTAAACATTCAGTACTTC. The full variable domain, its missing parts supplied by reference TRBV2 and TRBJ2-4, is EPEVTQTPSHQVTQMGQEVILRCVPISNHLYFYWYRQILGQKVEFLVSFYNNEISEKSEIFDDQFSVERPDGSNFTLKIRSTKLEDSAMYFCASSVGTGVNIQYFGAGTRLSVL.

This chain's CDR3 is CAERQGPTYEQYF. Written as DNA, the CDR3 is TGTGCCGAACGACAGGGGCCCACCTACGAGCAGTACTTC. V and J are TRBV6-5 and TRBJ2-7, with 8 bases matching TRBD1. The trim removed 11 bases at V and 2 bases at J, leaving 8 bases unmatched. The CDR3 contains 13 residues. CDR1 and CDR2 (germline): MNHEY, SVGAGI.

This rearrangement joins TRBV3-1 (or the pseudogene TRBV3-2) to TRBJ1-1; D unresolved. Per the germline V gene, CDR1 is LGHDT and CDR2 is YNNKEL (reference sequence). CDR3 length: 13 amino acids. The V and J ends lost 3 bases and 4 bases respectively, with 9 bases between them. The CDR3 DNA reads TGTGCCAGCAGCCATAGAGGCTCCACTGAAGCTTTCTTT. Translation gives CASSHRGSTEAFF.

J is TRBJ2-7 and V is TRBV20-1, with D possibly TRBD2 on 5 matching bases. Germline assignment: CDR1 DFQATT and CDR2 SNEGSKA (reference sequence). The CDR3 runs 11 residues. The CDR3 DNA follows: TGCAGCCTCGGGGATTCCTACGAGCAGTACTTC. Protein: CSLGDSYEQYF.

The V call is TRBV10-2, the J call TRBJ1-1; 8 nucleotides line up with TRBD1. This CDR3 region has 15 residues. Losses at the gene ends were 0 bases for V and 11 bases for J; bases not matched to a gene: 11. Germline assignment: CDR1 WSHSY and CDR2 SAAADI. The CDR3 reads CASSESGTGGMTAFF. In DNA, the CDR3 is TGCGCCAGCAGTGAGTCCGGAACAGGGGGTATGACGGCTTTCTTT.

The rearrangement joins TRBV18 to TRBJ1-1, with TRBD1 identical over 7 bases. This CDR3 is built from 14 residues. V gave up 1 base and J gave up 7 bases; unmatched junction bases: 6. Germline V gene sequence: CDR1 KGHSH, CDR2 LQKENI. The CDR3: CASSPQTQGSEAFF. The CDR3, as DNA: TGTGCCAGCTCACCACAGACACAGGGGAGTGAAGCTTTCTTT. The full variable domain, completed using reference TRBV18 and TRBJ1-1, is NAGVMQNPRHLVRRRGQEARLRCSPMKGHSHVYWYRQLPEEGLKFMVYLQKENIIDESGMPKERFSAEFPKEGPSILRIQQVVRGDSAAYFCASSPQTQGSEAFFGQGTRLTVV.

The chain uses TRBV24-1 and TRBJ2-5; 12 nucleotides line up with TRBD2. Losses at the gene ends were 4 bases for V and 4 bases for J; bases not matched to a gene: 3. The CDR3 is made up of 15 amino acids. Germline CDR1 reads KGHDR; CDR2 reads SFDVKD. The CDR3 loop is CATSDSGLAGETQYF. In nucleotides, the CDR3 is TGTGCCACCAGTGACTCGGGACTAGCGGGAGAGACCCAGTACTTC.

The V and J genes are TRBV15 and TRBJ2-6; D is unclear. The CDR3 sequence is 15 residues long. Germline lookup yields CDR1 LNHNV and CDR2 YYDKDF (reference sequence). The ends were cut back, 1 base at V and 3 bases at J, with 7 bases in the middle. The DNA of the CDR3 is TGTGCCACCAGCAGAGCCCCTTTTGGGGCCAACGTCCTGACTTTC. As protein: CATSRAPFGANVLTF.